These 24 T cell receptor beta chains were sequenced from one sample in a study of blood T cell repertoires in COVID-19. Data came from immunoSEQ multiplex PCR; TCRdb stores just in-frame clones and leaves some out. The sample lists 250,000 to 350,000 clones, roughly 90% occurring once. Sequenced sample: PBMCs or T cells enriched from blood (not recorded which). Source of these receptors: a woman aged 25 to 39 who had recovered from COVID-19.

The chain employs TRBV7-2 and TRBJ2-2; D call uncertain. The germline V and J ends were trimmed by 1 base and 5 bases, with 11 bases remaining between them. The CDR3 has 15 amino acids. The germline CDR1 and CDR2 sequences are SGHTA and FQGNSA. The CDR3 nucleotides read TGTGCCAGCAGCTTAGTTGGCAGGAAAACCGGGGAGCTGTTTTTT. Its translation: CASSLVGRKTGELFF.

This rearrangement joins TRBV10-3 to TRBJ1-1; D not resolved. This CDR3 is built from 13 residues. Looked up from germline, CDR1 is ENHRY and CDR2 is SYGVKD. The ends were cut back, 6 bases at V and 1 base at J, with 9 bases in the middle. CDR3 amino acids: CAIRRKENTEAFF. In nucleotides, the CDR3 is TGTGCCATCAGGAGGAAAGAGAACACTGAAGCTTTCTTT.

The CDR3 nucleotides read TGTGCCAGCGAAGGGAGGGGAAACACTGAAGCTTTCTTT. This encodes CASEGRGNTEAFF. The chain uses TRBV28 and TRBJ1-1; weak D call: TRBD1 (5 bases). Germline V gives CDR1 MDHEN, CDR2 SYDVKM. V lost 8 bases and J 2 bases, leaving 12 bases between the germline ends. The length of the CDR3 is 13 residues.

V gene TRBV5-4 combines with J gene TRBJ2-3; 10 bases agree with TRBD2. The CDR3 consists of 16 residues. V gave up 3 bases and J gave up 0 bases; unmatched junction bases: 4. Germline V CDR1 and CDR2: SGHNT, YYREEE (reference sequence). This CDR3 is CASSYGTSVSTDTQYF. The CDR3 region has the DNA TGTGCCAGCAGCTACGGGACTAGCGTCAGCACAGATACGCAGTATTTT.

The chain carries TRBV5-1 and TRBJ2-5, with TRBD2 as a possible D gene (6 bases). Germline V gives CDR1 SGHRS, CDR2 YFSETQ. This CDR3 is 13 amino acids long. V dropped 0 bases and J dropped 5 bases, with 8 bases sitting between them. The CDR3 DNA follows: TGCGCCAGCAGCTTGGGGGGGGTCGAGACCCAGTACTTC. The encoded protein is CASSLGGVETQYF.

This clone was observed once. This rearrangement joins TRBV6-5 to TRBJ2-5, with TRBD2 matching 8 bases. V lost 8 bases and J lost 5; bases outside the gene matches: 13. Germline-derived CDR1 and CDR2 are MNHEY and SVGAGI. CDR3 length equals 15 residues. CDR3 DNA: TGTGCCAGCCACTCTTGGGGGACTAGTAAGGAGACCCAGTACTTC. Translation: CASHSWGTSKETQYF.

The genes are TRBV5-3 and TRBJ2-6; TRBD1 aligns across 8 bases. TRBV5-3 is marked as an open reading frame, function uncertain. Unmatched junction bases numbered 6, after V lost 1 base and J lost 3 bases. The length of the CDR3 is 17 residues. The CDR3 reads CARSLLAGGGGANVLTF. DNA for the CDR3: TGTGCCAGAAGCTTGTTGGCAGGGGGCGGTGGGGCCAACGTCCTGACTTTC.

The CDR3 here is CAWSWTENTEAFF. The CDR3 DNA follows: TGTGCCTGGAGTTGGACTGAGAACACTGAAGCTTTCTTT. The genes are TRBV30 and TRBJ1-1; D not resolved. V was cut by 2 bases and J by 1 base, with 8 bases left in between. The CDR3 extends over 13 amino acids. CDR1 GTSNPN and CDR2 SVGIG come from the germline V gene (reference sequence).

This clone was recorded only once. The chain employs TRBV28 and TRBJ1-5; 9 bases map to TRBD1. The J segment lost 7 bases and the V segment lost 5 bases, leaving 6 bases of the junction unmatched. This CDR3 spans 14 amino acids. Germline V lookup: CDR1 MDHEN, CDR2 SYDVKM. DNA for the CDR3: TGTGCCAGCAGTCAGGGACAGGGCTTCCAGCCCCAGCATTTT. Encoded protein: CASSQGQGFQPQHF. The whole variable domain, filled in from reference TRBV28 and TRBJ1-5, reads DVKVTQSSRYLVKRTGEKVFLECVQDMDHENMFWYRQDPGLGLRLIYFSYDVKMKEKGDIPEGYSVSREKKERFSLILESASTNQTSMYLCASSQGQGFQPQHFGDGTRLSIL.

V usage is TRBV6-5 and J usage is TRBJ1-2, with D perhaps matching TRBD1 (6 bases). Germline CDR1 MNHEY, CDR2 SVGAGI. The V gene lost 6 bases and the J gene lost 7 bases, with 21 bases spanning the gap. The CDR3 is 15 amino acids. The CDR3: CASRRKPGHSGGYTF. DNA for the CDR3: TGTGCCAGCAGACGTAAACCGGGACATTCCGGTGGCTACACCTTC.

The rearrangement uses TRBV7-8 and TRBJ1-1, with TRBD1 identical over 8 bases. The CDR3 covers 14 residues. Germline V CDR1 and CDR2: SGHVS, FQNEAQ. With 5 bases clipped from V and 8 bases from J, the junction kept 10 bases outside the gene matches. CDR3 nucleotide sequence: TGTGCCAGCAGCCAAACGCGGACAGGGACCGAAGCTTTCTTT. Protein sequence: CASSQTRTGTEAFF.

This clone has a single count. The chain joins TRBV7-9 to TRBJ1-1; 8 bases map to TRBD1. The CDR3 totals 15 residues. Germline V lookup: CDR1 SEHNR, CDR2 FQNEAQ (reference sequence). The V gene end was trimmed by 0 bases and the J gene end by 6 bases; junction bases not matched to a gene: 6. The CDR3 region is CASSLATGGEPEAFF. CDR3 bases: TGTGCCAGCAGCTTAGCCACAGGGGGGGAACCTGAAGCTTTCTTT.

The chain recombines TRBV28 with TRBJ2-3; 7 bases match TRBD1. J was trimmed by 10 bases and V by 6 bases; bases with no gene match: 10. The V gene's germline CDR1 is MDHEN and CDR2 SYDVKM. This CDR3 spans 13 amino acids. The CDR3 DNA sequence: TGTGCCAGCAGCCTCCTGACAGGGCAGGCGCAGTATTTT. This translates into CASSLLTGQAQYF.

Worth noting for this clone: Mismatch with germline at one junction end may stem from a read error. V usage is TRBV6-4 and J usage is TRBJ2-3, with 12 bases identical to TRBD2. The CDR3 is 16 residues long. Germline CDR1 is MRHNA and CDR2 is SNTAGT. CDR3 coding DNA: TGTGCCAGCAGTTACTCTAGCGGGGGGGTACCAGATACGCAGTATTTT. Protein product: CASSYSSGGVPDTQYF.

The J gene is TRBJ2-1, the V gene TRBV7-9, with 11 bases matching TRBD2. J lost 6 bases, V lost 1 base, and 2 bases had no gene match. This CDR3 region has 15 residues. Looked up from germline, CDR1 is SEHNR and CDR2 is FQNEAQ (reference sequence). The CDR3 bases are TGTGCCAGCAGCTTAGGCACTAGCGGGAGCAATGAGCAGTTCTTC. This codes for CASSLGTSGSNEQFF.

The chain carries TRBV5-1 and TRBJ2-1, with 7 nucleotides matching TRBD2. The V segment lost 0 bases and the J segment 3 bases; nucleotides outside the gene matches: 6. Germline V gives CDR1 SGHRS, CDR2 YFSETQ. This CDR3 region has 16 residues. CDR3: CASSLGHGGSYNEQFF. In DNA, the CDR3 is TGCGCCAGCAGCTTGGGCCATGGCGGGAGCTACAATGAGCAGTTCTTC.

The chain couples TRBV5-4 to TRBJ2-5; the D gene is possibly TRBD2 (5 bases). The CDR3 spans 15 residues. Deletions cut 2 bases from V and 7 bases from J, with 18 bases between. Looked up from germline, CDR1 is SGHNT and CDR2 is YYREEE (reference sequence). The CDR3 DNA reads as TGTGCCAGCAGCTTCGAAGCCGGGGAGTTCGGGACCCAGTACTTC. Protein product: CASSFEAGEFGTQYF.

V usage is TRBV28 and J usage is TRBJ1-3; D might be TRBD1 (6 bases). Germline V gene sequence: CDR1 MDHEN, CDR2 SYDVKM. Trimming shortened V by 7 bases and J by 7 bases, and 11 bases separated the two germline ends. CDR3 length: 12 residues. CDR3 nucleotides: TGTGCCAGCACCCAAAGGGGGAACACCATATATTTT. Protein product: CASTQRGNTIYF.

The V and J genes are TRBV11-2 and TRBJ2-7; 10 nucleotides line up with TRBD2. After removal of 5 bases from V and 2 bases from J, the junction contained 6 bases not matched to a gene. Germline loops: CDR1 SGHAT, CDR2 FQNNGV. The CDR3 consists of 15 residues. CDR3 region: CASSKTSGLPYEQYF. CDR3 sequence (DNA): TGTGCCAGCAGCAAGACTAGCGGGCTCCCCTACGAGCAGTACTTC.

A single count supports this clone. This chain joins TRBV7-9 and TRBJ1-2; maybe TRBD1 (6 bases). CDR3 size: 13 residues. The V gene's germline CDR1 is SEHNR and CDR2 FQNEAQ (reference sequence). Trimming removed 1 base from V and 8 bases from J, with 11 bases in between. Here the CDR3 reads CASSLEGGEGYTF. The CDR3 DNA is TGTGCCAGCAGCTTAGAAGGGGGTGAGGGCTACACCTTC.

The chain couples TRBV19 to TRBJ2-6; 11 bases are a match to TRBD1. V was pared by 7 bases and J by 3 bases, with 8 bases of the junction left unmatched. This CDR3 is 17 amino acids long. The V gene's germline CDR1 is LNHDA and CDR2 SQIVND (reference sequence). The CDR3 spells CASTPDRGRVGANVLTF. The DNA for the CDR3 is TGTGCCAGTACACCGGACAGGGGGCGCGTTGGGGCCAACGTCCTGACTTTC.

V gene TRBV19 combines with J gene TRBJ1-3; D is perhaps TRBD1 (6 bases). V was clipped by 4 bases and J by 2 bases, with 21 bases between them. The CDR3 loop spans 18 amino acids. The germline gives CDR1 LNHDA, CDR2 SQIVND (reference sequence). Here the CDR3 reads CASSKHRDIDRPGNTIYF. The DNA of the CDR3 is TGTGCCAGTAGTAAACACCGGGACATCGACCGACCTGGAAACACCATATATTTT.

This clone was found once. J is TRBJ2-5 and V is TRBV5-1, with D hard to call. Trimming took off 3 bases at V and 1 base at J, with 4 bases between the two ends. Germline CDR1 is SGHRS and CDR2 is YFSETQ. The CDR3 totals 12 residues. CDR3 DNA sequence: TGCGCCAGCAGCTCTAGCCAAGAGACCCAGTACTTC. It specifies CASSSSQETQYF. The variable domain in full, completed from reference TRBV5-1 and TRBJ2-5, reads KAGVTQTPRYLIKTRGQQVTLSCSPISGHRSVSWYQQTPGQGLQFLFEYFSETQRNKGNFPGRFSGRQFSNSRSEMNVSTLELGDSALYLCASSSSQETQYFGPGTRLLVL.

The CDR3 loop reads CATSDSGTGYNEQFF. CDR3 nucleotide sequence: TGTGCCACCAGTGATTCCGGGACAGGCTACAATGAGCAGTTCTTC. The chain recombines TRBV24-1 with TRBJ2-1, with 8 positions matching TRBD1. Germline V gene data show CDR1 as KGHDR and CDR2 as SFDVKD. Trimming cost V 2 bases and J 3 bases; bases outside gene matches: 2. The CDR3 totals 15 residues.